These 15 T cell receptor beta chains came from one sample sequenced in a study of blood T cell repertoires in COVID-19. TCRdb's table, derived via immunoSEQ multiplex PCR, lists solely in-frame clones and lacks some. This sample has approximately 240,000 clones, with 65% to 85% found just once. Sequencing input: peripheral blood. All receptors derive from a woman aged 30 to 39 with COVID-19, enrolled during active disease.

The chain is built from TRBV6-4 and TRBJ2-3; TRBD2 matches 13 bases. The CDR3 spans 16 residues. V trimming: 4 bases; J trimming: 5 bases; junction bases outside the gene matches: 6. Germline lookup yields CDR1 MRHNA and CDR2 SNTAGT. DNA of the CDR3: TGTGCCAGCAGTGGGACTAGCGGGGGATCAGGAGATACGCAGTATTTT. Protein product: CASSGTSGGSGDTQYF.

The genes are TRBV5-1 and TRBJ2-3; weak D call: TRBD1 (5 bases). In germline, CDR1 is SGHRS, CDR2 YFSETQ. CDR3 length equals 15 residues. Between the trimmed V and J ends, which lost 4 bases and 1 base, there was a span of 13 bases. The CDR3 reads CASSPGRVGTDTQYF. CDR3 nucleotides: TGCGCCAGCAGCCCTGGCAGGGTGGGCACAGATACGCAGTATTTT.

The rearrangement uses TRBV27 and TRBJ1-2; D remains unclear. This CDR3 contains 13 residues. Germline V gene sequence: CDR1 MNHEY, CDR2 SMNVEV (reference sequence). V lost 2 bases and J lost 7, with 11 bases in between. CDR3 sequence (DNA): TGTGCCAGCAGTTTAGGGCGTAACGTTGGCTACACCTTC. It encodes CASSLGRNVGYTF.

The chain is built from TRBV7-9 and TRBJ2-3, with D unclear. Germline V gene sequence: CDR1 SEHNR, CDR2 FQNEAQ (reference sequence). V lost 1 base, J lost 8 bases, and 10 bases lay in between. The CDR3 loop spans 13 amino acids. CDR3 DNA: TGTGCCAGCAGCTTAGATACGGTTCGTACGCAGTATTTT. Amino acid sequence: CASSLDTVRTQYF.

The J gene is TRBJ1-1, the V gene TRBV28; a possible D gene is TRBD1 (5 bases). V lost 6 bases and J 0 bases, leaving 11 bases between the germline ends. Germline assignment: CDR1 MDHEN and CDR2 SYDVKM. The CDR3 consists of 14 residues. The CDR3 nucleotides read TGTGCCAGCAGGCGGAGGGGCTTGAACACTGAAGCTTTCTTT. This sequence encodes CASRRRGLNTEAFF.

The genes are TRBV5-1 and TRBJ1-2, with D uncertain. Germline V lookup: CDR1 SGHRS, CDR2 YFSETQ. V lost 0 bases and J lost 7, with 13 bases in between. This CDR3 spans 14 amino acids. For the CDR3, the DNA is TGCGCCAGCAGCTTGGGTACGGGAGAAGTTGGCTACACCTTC. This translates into CASSLGTGEVGYTF.

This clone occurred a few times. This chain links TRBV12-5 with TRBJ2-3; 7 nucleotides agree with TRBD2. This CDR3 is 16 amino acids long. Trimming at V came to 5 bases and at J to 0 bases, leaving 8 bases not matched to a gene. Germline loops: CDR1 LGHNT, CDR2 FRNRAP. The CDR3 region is CASGPGLETSTDTQYF. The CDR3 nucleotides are TGTGCTAGTGGTCCCGGACTAGAAACTAGCACAGATACGCAGTATTTT.

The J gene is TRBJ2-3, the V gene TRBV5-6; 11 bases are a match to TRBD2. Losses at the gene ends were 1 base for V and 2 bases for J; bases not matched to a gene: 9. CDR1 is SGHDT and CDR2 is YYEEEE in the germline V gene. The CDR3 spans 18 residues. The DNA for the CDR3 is TGTGCCAGCAGCTTGACTAGCGGGGGACCGAAATCCACAGATACGCAGTATTTT. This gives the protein CASSLTSGGPKSTDTQYF. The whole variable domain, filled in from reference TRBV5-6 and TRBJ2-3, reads DAGVTQSPTHLIKTRGQQVTLRCSPKSGHDTVSWYQQALGQGPQFIFQYYEEEERQRGNFPDRFSGHQFPNYSSELNVNALLLGDSALYLCASSLTSGGPKSTDTQYFGPGTRLTVL.

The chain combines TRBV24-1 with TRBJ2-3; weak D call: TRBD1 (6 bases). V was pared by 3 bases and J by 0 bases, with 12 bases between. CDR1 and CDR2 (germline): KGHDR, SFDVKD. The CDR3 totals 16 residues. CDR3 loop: CATSDTTGFSTDTQYF. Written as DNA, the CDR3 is TGTGCCACCAGTGATACAACAGGGTTTAGCACAGATACGCAGTATTTT.

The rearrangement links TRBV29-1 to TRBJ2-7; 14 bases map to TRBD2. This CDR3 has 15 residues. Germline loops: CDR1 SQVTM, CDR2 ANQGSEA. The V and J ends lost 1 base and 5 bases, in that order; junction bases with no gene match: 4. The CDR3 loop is CSVEVGTSGSNEQYF. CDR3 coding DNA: TGCAGCGTTGAAGTTGGGACTAGCGGGAGCAACGAGCAGTACTTC.

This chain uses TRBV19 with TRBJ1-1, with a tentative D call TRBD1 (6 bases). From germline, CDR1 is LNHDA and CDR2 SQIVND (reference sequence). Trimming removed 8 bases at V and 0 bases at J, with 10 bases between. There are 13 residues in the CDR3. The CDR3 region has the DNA TGTGCCAGTTCGAGGGGGATGAACACTGAAGCTTTCTTT. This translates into CASSRGMNTEAFF.

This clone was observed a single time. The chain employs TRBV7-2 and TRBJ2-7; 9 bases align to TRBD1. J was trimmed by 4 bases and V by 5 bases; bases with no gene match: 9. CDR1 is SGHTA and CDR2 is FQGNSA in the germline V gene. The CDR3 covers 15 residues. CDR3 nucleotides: TGTGCCAGCAGCCAACTGTGGGACAGGGAGTACGAGCAGTACTTC. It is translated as CASSQLWDREYEQYF.

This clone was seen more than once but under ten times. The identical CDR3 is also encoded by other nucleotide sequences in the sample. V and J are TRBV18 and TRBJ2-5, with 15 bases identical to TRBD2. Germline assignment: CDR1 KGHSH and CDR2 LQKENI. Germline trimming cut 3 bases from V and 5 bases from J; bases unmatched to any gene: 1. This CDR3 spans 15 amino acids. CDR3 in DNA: TGTGCCAGCTCACCTGGGACTAGCGGGAGGGAGACCCAGTACTTC. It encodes CASSPGTSGRETQYF.

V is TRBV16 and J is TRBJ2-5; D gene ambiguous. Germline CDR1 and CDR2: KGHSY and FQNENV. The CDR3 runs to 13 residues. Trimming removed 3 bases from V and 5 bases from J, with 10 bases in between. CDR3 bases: TGTGCCAGCAGCCACCGCGTCGGGGAGACCCAGTACTTC. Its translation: CASSHRVGETQYF.

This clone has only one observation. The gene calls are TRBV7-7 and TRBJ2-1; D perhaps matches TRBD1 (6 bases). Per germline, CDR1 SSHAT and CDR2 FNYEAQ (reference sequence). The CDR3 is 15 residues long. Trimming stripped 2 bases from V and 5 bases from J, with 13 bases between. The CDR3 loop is CASSLRGGNNNEQFF. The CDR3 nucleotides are TGTGCCAGCAGCTTACGAGGGGGTAATAACAATGAGCAGTTCTTC.